This T cell receptor (beta chain) emerged from a study of cytomegalovirus exposure and HLA in healthy donors. Overall study results and limits: Productive rates of about 90% or about 30% were seen for most TCR beta V segments in an earlier analysis. Several of the most significant clusters appeared, in a later analysis, to be linked to common viral pathogens. HLA allele associations emerged for under 20,000 TCR beta sequences in a later analysis, at 0.05 false discovery rate.

The PCR had 60 Vbeta and 13 Jbeta primers. Per the study methods: Unique TCR beta chains totaled roughly 80 million in a later count, with roughly 10 million of them shared. Generated by immunoSEQ multiplex PCR, the TCRdb table keeps only in-frame clones and is missing some. Clone size and V and J calls were adopted from that table, with D and trimming inferred from the DNA. This sample yields 150,000 or so clones, of which approximately 83% are seen a single time; around 3% belongs to the top ten. Remarks on this clone: Its antigen remains unknown.

Germline values: CDR1 SNHLY, CDR2 FYNNEI. Unmatched junction bases numbered 7, after V lost 9 bases and J lost 5 bases. This CDR3 is built from 13 residues. The TCR comes from a male donor in good health and CMV-seronegative. This chain connects TRBV2 to TRBJ1-1, with 9 bases lining up with TRBD1. Sequenced: PBMCs. The CDR3 DNA follows: TGTGCCAGTAACGACAGGGGGGTTACTGAAGCTTTCTTT. This translates into CASNDRGVTEAFF.